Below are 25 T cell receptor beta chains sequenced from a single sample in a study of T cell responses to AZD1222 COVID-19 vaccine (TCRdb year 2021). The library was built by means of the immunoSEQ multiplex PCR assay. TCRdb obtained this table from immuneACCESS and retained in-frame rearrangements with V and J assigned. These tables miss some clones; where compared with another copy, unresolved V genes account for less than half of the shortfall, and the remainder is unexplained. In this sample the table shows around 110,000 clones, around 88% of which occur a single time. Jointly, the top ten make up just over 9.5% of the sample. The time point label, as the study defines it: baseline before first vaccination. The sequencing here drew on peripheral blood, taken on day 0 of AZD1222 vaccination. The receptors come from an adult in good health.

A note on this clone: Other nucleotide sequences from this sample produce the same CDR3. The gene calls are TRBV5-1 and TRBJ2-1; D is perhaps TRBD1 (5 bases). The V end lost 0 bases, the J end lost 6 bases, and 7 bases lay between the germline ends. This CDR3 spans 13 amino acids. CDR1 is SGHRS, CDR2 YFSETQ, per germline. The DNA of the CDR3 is TGCGCCAGCAGCTTGGGGGGCGTCAATGAGCAGTTCTTC. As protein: CASSLGGVNEQFF.

The CDR3 loop is CASSSRDRGSYGYTF. For the CDR3, the DNA is TGTGCCAGCAGTAGCCGGGACAGGGGATCCTATGGCTACACCTTC. The chain carries TRBV6-5 and TRBJ1-2, with 10 bases identical to TRBD1. J gave up 4 bases and V 5 bases, and 7 bases lay outside the gene matches. The CDR3 has 15 residues. Germline V gene sequence: CDR1 MNHEY, CDR2 SVGAGI.

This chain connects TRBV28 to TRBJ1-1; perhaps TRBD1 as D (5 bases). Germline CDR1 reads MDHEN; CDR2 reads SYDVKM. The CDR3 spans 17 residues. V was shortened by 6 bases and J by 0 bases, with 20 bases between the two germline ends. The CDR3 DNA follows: TGTGCCAGCAGCCCCCTATCCAGAGGGACCATGAACACTGAAGCTTTCTTT. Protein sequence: CASSPLSRGTMNTEAFF.

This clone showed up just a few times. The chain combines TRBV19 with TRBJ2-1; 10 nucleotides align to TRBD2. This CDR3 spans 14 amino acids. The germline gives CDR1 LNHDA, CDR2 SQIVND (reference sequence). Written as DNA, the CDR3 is TGTGCAGTTTCCGGACTAGCGGATAACAATGAGCAGTTCTTC. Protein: CAVSGLADNNEQFF.

In DNA, the CDR3 is TGTGCCAGCAGCTTAGTATCCTGGGAAGGCTACACCTTC. Residues: CASSLVSWEGYTF. The chain carries TRBV11-2 and TRBJ1-2; D uncertain. This CDR3 spans 13 amino acids. The V and J ends lost 1 base and 8 bases respectively, with 11 bases between them. Germline-derived CDR1 and CDR2 are SGHAT and FQNNGV.

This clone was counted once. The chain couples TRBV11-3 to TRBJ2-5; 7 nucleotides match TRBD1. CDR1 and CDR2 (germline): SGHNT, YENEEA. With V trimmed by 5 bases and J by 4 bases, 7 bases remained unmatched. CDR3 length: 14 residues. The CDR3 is CASSDTGVGETQYF. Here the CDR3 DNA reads TGTGCCAGCAGCGACACAGGGGTGGGAGAGACCCAGTACTTC. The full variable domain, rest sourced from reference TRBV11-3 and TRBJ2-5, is EAGVVQSPRYKIIEKKQPVAFWCNPISGHNTLYWYLQNLGQGPELLIRYENEEAVDDSQLPKDRFSAERLKGVDSTLKIQPAELGDSAVYLCASSDTGVGETQYFGPGTRLLVL.

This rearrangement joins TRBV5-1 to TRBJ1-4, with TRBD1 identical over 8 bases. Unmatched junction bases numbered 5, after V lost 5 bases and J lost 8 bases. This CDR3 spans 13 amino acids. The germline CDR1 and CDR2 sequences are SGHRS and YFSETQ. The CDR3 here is CASRWDRSEKLFF. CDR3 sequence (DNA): TGCGCCAGCAGATGGGACAGGAGCGAAAAACTGTTTTTT.

This chain's CDR3 is CASRAQPNEKLFF. CDR3 DNA: TGCGCCAGCAGGGCACAGCCTAATGAAAAACTGTTTTTT. The rearrangement uses TRBV5-1 and TRBJ1-4; D call uncertain. V lost 5 bases and J 3 bases, leaving 8 bases between the germline ends. CDR3 length equals 13 residues. Germline CDR1 is SGHRS and CDR2 is YFSETQ.

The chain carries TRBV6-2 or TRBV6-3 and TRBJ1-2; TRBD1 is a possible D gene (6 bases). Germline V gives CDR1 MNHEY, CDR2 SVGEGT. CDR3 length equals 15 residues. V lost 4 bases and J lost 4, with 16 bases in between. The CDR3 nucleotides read TGTGCCAGCAGTTCGACAGGCTTTCGGAGCTATGGCTACACCTTC. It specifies CASSSTGFRSYGYTF.

CDR3 amino acids: CASQPGQGVTGELFF. The CDR3 bases are TGTGCCAGCCAACCGGGACAGGGGGTGACCGGGGAGCTGTTTTTT. The V call is TRBV5-4, the J call TRBJ2-2; TRBD1 agrees at 11 bases. This CDR3 spans 15 amino acids. The V and J ends lost 7 bases and 5 bases, in that order; junction bases with no gene match: 7. Germline V CDR1 and CDR2: SGHNT, YYREEE (reference sequence).

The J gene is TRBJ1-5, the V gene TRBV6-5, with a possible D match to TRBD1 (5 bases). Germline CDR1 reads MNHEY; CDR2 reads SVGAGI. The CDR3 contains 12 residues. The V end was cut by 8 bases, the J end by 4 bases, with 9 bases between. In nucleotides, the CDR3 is TGTGCCAGCGGGGGAATAAATCAGCCCCAGCATTTT. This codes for CASGGINQPQHF.

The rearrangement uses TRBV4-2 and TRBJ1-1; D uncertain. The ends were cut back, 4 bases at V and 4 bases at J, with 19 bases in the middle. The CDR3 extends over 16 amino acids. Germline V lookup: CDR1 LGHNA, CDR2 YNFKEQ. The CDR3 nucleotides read TGTGCCAGCAGCCGTTCCCCGGATATCGGGTTCACTGAAGCTTTCTTT. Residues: CASSRSPDIGFTEAFF.

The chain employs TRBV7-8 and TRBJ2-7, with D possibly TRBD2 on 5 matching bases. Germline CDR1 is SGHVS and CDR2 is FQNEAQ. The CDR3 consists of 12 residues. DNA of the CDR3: TGTGCCAGCAGCTTAAGCGGCGTTTGGGTGGAGGTC. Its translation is CASSLSGVWVEV.

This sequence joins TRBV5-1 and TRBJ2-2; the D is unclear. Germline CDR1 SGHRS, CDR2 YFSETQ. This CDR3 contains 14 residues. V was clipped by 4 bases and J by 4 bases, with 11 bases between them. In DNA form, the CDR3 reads TGCGCCAGCAGCCGCGCCCTATCCACCGGGGAGCTGTTTTTT. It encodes CASSRALSTGELFF.

The CDR3 is CASSDRTYGYTF. The CDR3 region has the DNA TGTGCCAGCAGTGACCGAACCTATGGCTACACCTTC. The V gene is TRBV2, the J gene TRBJ1-2; D gene uncertain. The V and J ends lost 3 bases and 4 bases respectively, with 6 bases between them. The CDR3 is 12 residues long. Germline V lookup: CDR1 SNHLY, CDR2 FYNNEI.

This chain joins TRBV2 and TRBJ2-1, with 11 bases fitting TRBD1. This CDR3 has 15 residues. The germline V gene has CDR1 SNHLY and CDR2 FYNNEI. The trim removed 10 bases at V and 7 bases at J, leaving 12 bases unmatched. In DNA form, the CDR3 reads TGTGCCACCCTGCCTTATCGGGACAGGGGGAATGAGCAGTTCTTC. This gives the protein CATLPYRDRGNEQFF.

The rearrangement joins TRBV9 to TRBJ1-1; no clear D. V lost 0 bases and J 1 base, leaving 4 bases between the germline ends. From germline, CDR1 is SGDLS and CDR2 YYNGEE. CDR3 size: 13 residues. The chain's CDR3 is CASSVERNTEAFF. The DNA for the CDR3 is TGTGCCAGCAGCGTAGAGCGGAACACTGAAGCTTTCTTT. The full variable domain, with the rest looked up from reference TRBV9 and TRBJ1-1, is DSGVTQTPKHLITATGQRVTLRCSPRSGDLSVYWYQQSLDQGLQFLIQYYNGEERAKGNILERFSAQQFPDLHSELNLSSLELGDSALYFCASSVERNTEAFFGQGTRLTVV.

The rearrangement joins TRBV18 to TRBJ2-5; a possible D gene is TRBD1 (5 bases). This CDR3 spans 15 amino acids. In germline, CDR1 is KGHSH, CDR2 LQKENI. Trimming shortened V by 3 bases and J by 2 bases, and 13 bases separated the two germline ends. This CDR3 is CASSPENRRQETQYF. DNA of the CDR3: TGTGCCAGCTCACCCGAGAACAGGAGACAAGAGACCCAGTACTTC.

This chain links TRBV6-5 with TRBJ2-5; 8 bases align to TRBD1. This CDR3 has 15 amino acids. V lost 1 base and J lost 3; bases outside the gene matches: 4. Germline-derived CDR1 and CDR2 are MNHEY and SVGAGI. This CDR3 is CASSYWTGLKETQYF. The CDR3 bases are TGTGCCAGCAGTTACTGGACAGGGTTGAAAGAGACCCAGTACTTC.

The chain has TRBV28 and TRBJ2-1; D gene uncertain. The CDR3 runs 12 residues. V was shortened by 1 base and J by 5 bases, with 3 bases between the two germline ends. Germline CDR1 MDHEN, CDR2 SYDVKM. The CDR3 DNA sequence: TGTGCCAGCAGTTTATTGCACAATGAGCAGTTCTTC. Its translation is CASSLLHNEQFF.

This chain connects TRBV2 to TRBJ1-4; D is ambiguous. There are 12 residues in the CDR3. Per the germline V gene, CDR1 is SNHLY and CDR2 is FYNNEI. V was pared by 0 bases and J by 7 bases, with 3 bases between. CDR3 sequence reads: CASSEASEKLFF. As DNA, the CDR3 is TGTGCCAGCAGTGAAGCCAGTGAAAAACTGTTTTTT.

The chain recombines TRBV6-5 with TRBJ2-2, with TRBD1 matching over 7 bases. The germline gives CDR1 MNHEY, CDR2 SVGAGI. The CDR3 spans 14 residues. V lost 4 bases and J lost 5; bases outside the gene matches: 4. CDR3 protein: CASSFDRVTGELFF. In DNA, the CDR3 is TGTGCCAGCAGTTTTGACAGGGTAACCGGGGAGCTGTTTTTT.

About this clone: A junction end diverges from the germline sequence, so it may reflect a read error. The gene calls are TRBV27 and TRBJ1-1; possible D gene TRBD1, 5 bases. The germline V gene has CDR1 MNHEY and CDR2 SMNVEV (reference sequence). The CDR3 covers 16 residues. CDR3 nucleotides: TGTGCCAGCAGCTTATCGCCTGACAGTATGAACACTGAAGCTTTCTTT. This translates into CASSLSPDSMNTEAFF.

CDR3 in amino acids: CASSKAGRQGAGYTF. For the CDR3, the DNA is TGTGCCAGCAGCAAAGCCGGAAGACAGGGAGCCGGCTACACCTTC. V is TRBV21-1 and J is TRBJ1-2; the D call of TRBD1 is as the table states it, not checked on the DNA. TRBV21-1 is termed a pseudogene. The CDR3 totals 15 residues.

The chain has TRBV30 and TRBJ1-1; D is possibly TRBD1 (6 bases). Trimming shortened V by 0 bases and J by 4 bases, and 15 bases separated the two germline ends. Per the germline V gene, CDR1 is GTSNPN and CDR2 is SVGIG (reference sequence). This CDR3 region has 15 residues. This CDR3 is CAWSVGGAGSTEAFF. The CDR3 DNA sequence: TGTGCCTGGAGTGTAGGGGGGGCCGGGTCCACTGAAGCTTTCTTT.